The source of this TCR beta chain is a study of shared T cell receptors in the human thymus. This table comes from immunoSEQ multiplex PCR, and its TCRdb copy is limited to in-frame clones, with some not included. The sample contains around 68,000 clones, roughly 95% of which appear only once. This receptor was taken from a human donor. Sequenced: thymocytes.

CDR3: CASSADRAGYEQYF. DNA of the CDR3: TGTGCCAGCAGCGCGGACAGGGCTGGCTACGAGCAGTACTTC. This chain joins TRBV13 and TRBJ2-7; 8 bases map to TRBD1. Per the germline V gene, CDR1 is PRHDT and CDR2 is FYEKMQ (reference sequence). The V segment lost 5 bases and the J segment 3 bases; nucleotides outside the gene matches: 6. The CDR3 spans 14 residues.